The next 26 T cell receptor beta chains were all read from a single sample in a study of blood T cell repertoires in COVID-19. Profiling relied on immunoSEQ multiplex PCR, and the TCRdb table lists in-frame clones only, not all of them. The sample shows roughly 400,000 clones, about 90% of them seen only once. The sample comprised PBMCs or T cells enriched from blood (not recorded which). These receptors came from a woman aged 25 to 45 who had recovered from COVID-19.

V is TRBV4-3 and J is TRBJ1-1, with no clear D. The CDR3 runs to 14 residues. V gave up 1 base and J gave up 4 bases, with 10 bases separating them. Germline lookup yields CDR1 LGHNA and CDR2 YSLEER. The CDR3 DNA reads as TGCGCCAGCAGCCAAGCCCGGGTCGGCACTGAAGCTTTCTTT. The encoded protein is CASSQARVGTEAFF.

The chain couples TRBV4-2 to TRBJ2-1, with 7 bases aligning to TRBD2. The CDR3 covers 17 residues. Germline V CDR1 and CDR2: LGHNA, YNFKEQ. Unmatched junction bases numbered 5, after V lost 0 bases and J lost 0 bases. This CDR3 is CASSQDSQRGSYNEQFF. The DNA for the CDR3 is TGTGCCAGCAGCCAAGACTCTCAGCGGGGCTCCTACAATGAGCAGTTCTTC.

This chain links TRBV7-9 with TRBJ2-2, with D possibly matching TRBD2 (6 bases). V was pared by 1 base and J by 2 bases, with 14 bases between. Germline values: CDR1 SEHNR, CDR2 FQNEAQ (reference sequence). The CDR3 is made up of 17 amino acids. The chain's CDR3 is CASSLVVDSGNTGELFF. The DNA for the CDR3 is TGTGCCAGCAGCTTAGTTGTGGATAGCGGAAACACCGGGGAGCTGTTTTTT.

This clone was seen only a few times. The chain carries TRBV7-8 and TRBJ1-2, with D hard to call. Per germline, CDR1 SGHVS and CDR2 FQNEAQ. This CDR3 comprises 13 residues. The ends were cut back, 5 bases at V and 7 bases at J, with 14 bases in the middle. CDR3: CASSPRGGRGYTF. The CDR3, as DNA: TGTGCCAGCAGCCCTCGGGGAGGTCGTGGCTACACCTTC.

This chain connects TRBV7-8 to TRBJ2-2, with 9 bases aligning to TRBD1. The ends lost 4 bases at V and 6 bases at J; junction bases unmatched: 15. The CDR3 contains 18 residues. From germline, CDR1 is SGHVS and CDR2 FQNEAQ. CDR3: CASSYTAPGQGYSGELFF. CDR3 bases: TGTGCCAGCAGCTATACAGCACCGGGACAGGGTTATTCCGGGGAGCTGTTTTTT.

The CDR3 DNA follows: TGTGCCATCAGTGACGCCTACGAGCAGTACTTC. This encodes CAISDAYEQYF. The V gene is TRBV10-3, the J gene TRBJ2-7; D unclear. Trimming took off 3 bases at V and 2 bases at J, with 2 bases between the two ends. The CDR3 extends over 11 amino acids. CDR1 and CDR2 (germline): ENHRY, SYGVKD.

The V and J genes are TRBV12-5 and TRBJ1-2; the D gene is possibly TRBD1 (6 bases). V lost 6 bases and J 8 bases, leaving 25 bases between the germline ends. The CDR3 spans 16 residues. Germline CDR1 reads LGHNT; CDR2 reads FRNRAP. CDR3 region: CASGYRARGPMLGYTF. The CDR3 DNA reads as TGTGCTAGTGGCTACAGGGCGAGGGGCCCGATGCTGGGCTACACCTTC.

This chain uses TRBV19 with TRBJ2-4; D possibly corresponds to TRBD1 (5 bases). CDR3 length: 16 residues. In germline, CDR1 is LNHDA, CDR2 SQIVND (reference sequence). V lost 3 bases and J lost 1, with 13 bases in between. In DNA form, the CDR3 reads TGTGCCAGTAGTATTGGGGCACTTGTCGCCAAAAACATTCAGTACTTC. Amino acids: CASSIGALVAKNIQYF.

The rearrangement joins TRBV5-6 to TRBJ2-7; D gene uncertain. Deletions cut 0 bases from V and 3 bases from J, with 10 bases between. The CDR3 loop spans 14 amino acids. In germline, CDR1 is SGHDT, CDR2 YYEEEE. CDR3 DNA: TGTGCCAGCAGCTTGGGTCCCAGGCTCTACGAGCAGTACTTC. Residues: CASSLGPRLYEQYF. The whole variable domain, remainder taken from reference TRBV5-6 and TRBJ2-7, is DAGVTQSPTHLIKTRGQQVTLRCSPKSGHDTVSWYQQALGQGPQFIFQYYEEEERQRGNFPDRFSGHQFPNYSSELNVNALLLGDSALYLCASSLGPRLYEQYFGPGTRLTVT.

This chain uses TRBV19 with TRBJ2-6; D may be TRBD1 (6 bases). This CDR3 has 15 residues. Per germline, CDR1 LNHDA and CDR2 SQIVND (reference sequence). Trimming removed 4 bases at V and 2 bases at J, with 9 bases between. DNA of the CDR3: TGTGCCAGTAGTAGCGGACAGACTGGGGCCAACGTCCTGACTTTC. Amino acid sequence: CASSSGQTGANVLTF.

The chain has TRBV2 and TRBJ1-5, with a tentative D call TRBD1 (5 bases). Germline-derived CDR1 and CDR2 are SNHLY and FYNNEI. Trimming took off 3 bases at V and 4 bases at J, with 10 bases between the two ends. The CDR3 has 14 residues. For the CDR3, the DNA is TGTGCCAGCAGTGATTTTAGGGGAAATCAGCCCCAGCATTTT. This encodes CASSDFRGNQPQHF.

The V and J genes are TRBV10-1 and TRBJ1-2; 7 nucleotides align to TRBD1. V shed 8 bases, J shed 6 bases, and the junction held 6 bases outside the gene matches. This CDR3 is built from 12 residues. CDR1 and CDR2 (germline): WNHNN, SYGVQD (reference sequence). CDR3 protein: CASLPGGDGYTF. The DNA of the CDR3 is TGCGCCAGCCTTCCAGGGGGTGATGGCTACACCTTC.

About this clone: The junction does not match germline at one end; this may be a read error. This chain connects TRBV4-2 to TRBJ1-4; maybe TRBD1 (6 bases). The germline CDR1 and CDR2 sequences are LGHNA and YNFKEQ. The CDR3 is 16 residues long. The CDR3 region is CASSQRPRDTIEKLFF. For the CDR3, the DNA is TGTGCCAGCAGCCAAAGGCCGAGGGACACTATTGAAAAACTGTTTTTT.

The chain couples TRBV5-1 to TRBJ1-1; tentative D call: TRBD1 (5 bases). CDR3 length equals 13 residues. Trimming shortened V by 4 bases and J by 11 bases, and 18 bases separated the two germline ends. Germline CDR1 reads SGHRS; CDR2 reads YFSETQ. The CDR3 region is CASSPGGSVVAFF. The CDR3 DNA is TGCGCCAGCAGCCCCGGGGGGTCAGTAGTCGCTTTCTTT.

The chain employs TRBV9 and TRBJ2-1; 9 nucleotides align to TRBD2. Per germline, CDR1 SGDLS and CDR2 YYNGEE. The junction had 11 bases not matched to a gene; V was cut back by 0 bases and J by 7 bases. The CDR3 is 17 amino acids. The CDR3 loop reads CASSVVGGGAVSNEQFF. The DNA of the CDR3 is TGTGCCAGCAGCGTAGTCGGCGGGGGGGCAGTTTCGAATGAGCAGTTCTTC.

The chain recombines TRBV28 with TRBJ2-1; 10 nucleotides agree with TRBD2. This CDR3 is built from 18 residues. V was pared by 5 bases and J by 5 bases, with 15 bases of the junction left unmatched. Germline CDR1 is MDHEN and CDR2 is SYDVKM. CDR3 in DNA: TGTGCCAGCAGTCCCGGGGTTGGTTTGGGACTAGCGAACAATGAGCAGTTCTTC. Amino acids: CASSPGVGLGLANNEQFF.

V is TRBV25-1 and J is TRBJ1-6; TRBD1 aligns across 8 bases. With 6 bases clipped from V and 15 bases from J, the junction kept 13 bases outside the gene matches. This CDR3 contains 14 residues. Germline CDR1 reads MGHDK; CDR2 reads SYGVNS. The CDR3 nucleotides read TGTGCCAGCAGGCCGGGGACAGGACAGTATCGCCTCCACTTT. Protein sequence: CASRPGTGQYRLHF.

CDR3: CAIETEPYGYTF. As DNA, the CDR3 is TGTGCCATTGAAACGGAGCCGTATGGCTACACCTTC. V usage is TRBV10-3 and J usage is TRBJ1-2; D is uncertain. This CDR3 comprises 12 residues. Trimming stripped 9 bases from V and 5 bases from J, with 13 bases between. The germline gives CDR1 ENHRY, CDR2 SYGVKD.

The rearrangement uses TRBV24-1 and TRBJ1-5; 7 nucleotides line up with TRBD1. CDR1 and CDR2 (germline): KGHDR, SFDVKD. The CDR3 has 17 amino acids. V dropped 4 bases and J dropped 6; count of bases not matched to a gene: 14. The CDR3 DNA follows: TGTGCCACCAGTGACCGGAGGCTCGCCAGGGACAGTCAGCCCCAGCATTTT. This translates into CATSDRRLARDSQPQHF.

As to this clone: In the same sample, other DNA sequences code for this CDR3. The DNA for the CDR3 is TGTGCCAGCAGCTCAGGGAACACCGGGGAGCTGTTTTTT. This gives the protein CASSSGNTGELFF. V and J are TRBV7-9 and TRBJ2-2; D not resolved. The V gene lost 4 bases and the J gene lost 1 base, with 4 bases spanning the gap. The CDR3 runs to 13 residues. The germline V gene encodes CDR1 SEHNR and CDR2 FQNEAQ (reference sequence).

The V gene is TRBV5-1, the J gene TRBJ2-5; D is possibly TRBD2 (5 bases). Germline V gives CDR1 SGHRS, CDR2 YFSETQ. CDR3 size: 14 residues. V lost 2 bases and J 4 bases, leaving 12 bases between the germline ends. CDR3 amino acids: CASSLNDRGETQYF. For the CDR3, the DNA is TGCGCCAGCAGCTTAAACGATCGGGGAGAGACCCAGTACTTC.

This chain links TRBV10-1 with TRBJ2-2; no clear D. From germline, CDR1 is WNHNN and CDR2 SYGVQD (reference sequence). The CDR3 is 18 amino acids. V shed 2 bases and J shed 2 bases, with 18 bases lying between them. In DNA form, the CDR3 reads TGCGCCAGCAGTGAGAGATACCAAAAATCTAAAAACACCGGGGAGCTGTTTTTT. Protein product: CASSERYQKSKNTGELFF.

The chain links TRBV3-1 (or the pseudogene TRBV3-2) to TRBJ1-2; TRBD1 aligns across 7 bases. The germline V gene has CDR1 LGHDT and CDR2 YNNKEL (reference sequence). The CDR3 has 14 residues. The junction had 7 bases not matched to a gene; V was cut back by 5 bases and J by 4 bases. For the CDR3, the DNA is TGTGCCAGCAGCGACACCGGGACAGCCTATGGCTACACCTTC. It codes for CASSDTGTAYGYTF.

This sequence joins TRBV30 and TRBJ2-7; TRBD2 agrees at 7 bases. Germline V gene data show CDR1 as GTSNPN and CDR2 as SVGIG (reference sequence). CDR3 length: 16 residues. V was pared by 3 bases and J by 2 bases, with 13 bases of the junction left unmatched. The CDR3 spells CAWRPRRPSGAYEQYF. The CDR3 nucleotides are TGTGCCTGGAGGCCCCGTCGCCCTAGCGGCGCCTACGAGCAGTACTTC.

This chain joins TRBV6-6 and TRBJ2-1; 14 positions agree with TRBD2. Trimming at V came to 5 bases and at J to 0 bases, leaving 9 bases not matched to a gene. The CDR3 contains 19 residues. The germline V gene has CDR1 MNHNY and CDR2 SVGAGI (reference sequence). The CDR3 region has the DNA TGTGCCAGCAGTCAACGGACTAGCGGGGGGCCAAGCTCCTACAATGAGCAGTTCTTC. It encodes CASSQRTSGGPSSYNEQFF.

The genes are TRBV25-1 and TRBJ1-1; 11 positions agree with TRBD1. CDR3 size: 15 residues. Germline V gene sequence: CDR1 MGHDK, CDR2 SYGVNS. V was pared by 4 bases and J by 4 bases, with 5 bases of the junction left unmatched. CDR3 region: CASSGTGGPVTEAFF. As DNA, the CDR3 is TGTGCCAGCAGTGGGACAGGGGGCCCGGTCACTGAAGCTTTCTTT.